These 17 T cell receptor beta chains came from one sample sequenced in a study of blood T cell repertoires in COVID-19. The data were produced by immunoSEQ multiplex PCR, yet TCRdb's version contains in-frame clones alone and is incomplete. This table holds roughly 95,000 clones, approximately 82% found once. Specimen: peripheral blood. The source of these receptors is a man aged 55-75 years with acute or convalescent COVID-19.

This chain joins TRBV24-1 and TRBJ2-3, with 9 bases fitting TRBD2. V shed 3 bases and J 4 bases; nucleotides not matched to a gene: 4. The CDR3 extends over 15 amino acids. Germline V gives CDR1 KGHDR, CDR2 SFDVKD. The CDR3 is CATSDERGASDTQYF. For the CDR3, the DNA is TGTGCCACCAGTGATGAGCGGGGGGCCTCAGATACGCAGTATTTT.

The genes are TRBV6-5 and TRBJ1-5; D is undetermined. V gave up 2 bases and J gave up 2 bases, with 13 bases separating them. CDR1 MNHEY and CDR2 SVGAGI come from the germline V gene. CDR3 length: 16 residues. The CDR3 DNA sequence: TGTGCCAGCAGTTACGGGAGCCCTCAGGGCAATCAGCCCCAGCATTTT. Amino acids: CASSYGSPQGNQPQHF.

The chain recombines TRBV6-6 with TRBJ1-2; TRBD1 matches at 7 bases. J gave up 6 bases and V 2 bases, and 6 bases lay outside the gene matches. CDR1 MNHNY and CDR2 SVGAGI come from the germline V gene (reference sequence). The CDR3 covers 14 residues. CDR3 nucleotides: TGTGCCAGCAGTTACAGGGGGCGCGGTAATGGCTACACCTTC. This sequence encodes CASSYRGRGNGYTF.

The gene calls are TRBV6-2 or TRBV6-3 and TRBJ2-7; 12 bases match TRBD2. The V segment lost 5 bases and the J segment 2 bases; nucleotides outside the gene matches: 1. Looked up from germline, CDR1 is MNHEY and CDR2 is SVGEGT. This CDR3 comprises 14 residues. CDR3 sequence reads: CASSRTSGAYEQYV. In DNA form, the CDR3 reads TGTGCCAGCAGTCGGACTAGCGGGGCCTACGAGCAGTACGTC.

The rearrangement uses TRBV11-2 and TRBJ2-1; 9 nucleotides agree with TRBD2. With 3 bases clipped from V and 5 bases from J, the junction kept 11 bases outside the gene matches. Germline V gene lookup returns CDR1 SGHAT and CDR2 FQNNGV. This CDR3 comprises 17 residues. The CDR3 DNA reads as TGTGCCAGCAGCTTGCGTGGTAGCGGGGGAGGGAACAATGAGCAGTTCTTC. Translated: CASSLRGSGGGNNEQFF.

The genes are TRBV5-3 and TRBJ1-4, with TRBD1 matching 9 bases. TRBV5-3 is identified as an open reading frame with a role that is uncertain. V was pared by 5 bases and J by 2 bases, with 16 bases of the junction left unmatched. CDR3 length: 19 residues. The CDR3 nucleotides are TGTGCCAGAAGTTTTCCGGGACAGGGTGTTTTGCACACTAATGAAAAACTGTTTTTT. Translated: CARSFPGQGVLHTNEKLFF.

The chain has TRBV6-1 and TRBJ1-1; weak D call: TRBD1 (5 bases). Trimming stripped 2 bases from V and 5 bases from J, with 12 bases between. The CDR3 has 14 residues. Germline-derived CDR1 and CDR2 are MNHNS and SASEGT. The CDR3 DNA reads TGTGCCAGCAGTGAATTGCAGGGAAGGACTGAAGCTTTCTTT. It is translated as CASSELQGRTEAFF.

The V and J genes are TRBV7-2 and TRBJ1-5, with a possible D match to TRBD1 (6 bases). This CDR3 contains 16 residues. CDR1 is SGHTA, CDR2 FQGNSA, per germline. Deletions cut 5 bases from V and 5 bases from J, with 19 bases between. CDR3 nucleotides: TGTGCCAGCAGCCCGAACGGCCGGGACACCTATCAGCCCCAGCATTTT. It is translated as CASSPNGRDTYQPQHF.

CDR3 nucleotides: TGTGCCAGCAGCTCCGGGGCGGGAGGGCGGACCGGGGAGCTGTTTTTT. Its protein is CASSSGAGGRTGELFF. This chain connects TRBV5-4 to TRBJ2-2; 9 bases map to TRBD2. The CDR3 loop spans 16 amino acids. From germline, CDR1 is SGHNT and CDR2 YYREEE (reference sequence). Trimming took 3 bases from V and 5 from J; bases not matched to a gene: 8.

This chain joins TRBV21-1 and TRBJ2-7; TRBD2, the table's D call, was not compared with the DNA. TRBV21-1 is a pseudogene. The CDR3 consists of 20 residues. The CDR3 loop reads CASSKMGGPAGWKSSYEQYV. DNA for the CDR3: TGTGCCAGCAGCAAAATGGGGGGACCCGCGGGTTGGAAAAGCTCCTACGAGCAGTACGTC.

This clone was seen only once. The CDR3: CATSAYRGFQEKLFF. The CDR3 DNA reads TGTGCCACCAGCGCATACAGGGGCTTCCAAGAAAAACTGTTTTTT. The chain couples TRBV15 to TRBJ1-4, with 7 bases lining up with TRBD1. The V segment lost 5 bases and the J segment 8 bases; nucleotides outside the gene matches: 11. Germline V gene data show CDR1 as LNHNV and CDR2 as YYDKDF (reference sequence). The CDR3 contains 15 residues.

V gene TRBV30 combines with J gene TRBJ1-2; the match to TRBD1 covers 8 bases. Trimming took 5 bases from V and 5 from J; bases not matched to a gene: 4. Germline V gene lookup returns CDR1 GTSNPN and CDR2 SVGIG (reference sequence). The CDR3 runs 12 residues. The CDR3 reads CAWGTGVYGYTF. Written as DNA, the CDR3 is TGTGCCTGGGGGACAGGCGTTTATGGCTACACCTTC.

The chain couples TRBV25-1 to TRBJ1-2; D unresolved. Trimming stripped 5 bases from V and 4 bases from J, with 17 bases between. Germline V gene data show CDR1 as MGHDK and CDR2 as SYGVNS. The CDR3 totals 15 residues. The CDR3 sequence is CASSYAKIESYGYTF. CDR3 DNA sequence: TGTGCCAGCAGTTACGCCAAGATCGAGAGCTATGGCTACACCTTC.

This clone came up once. The junction departs from germline at one end; a sequencing error may be responsible. The CDR3 DNA follows: TGTGCCAGCAGAGTACAGGGGACTGACGCTTTCTTT. Translating gives CASRVQGTDAFF. The chain carries TRBV6-5 and TRBJ1-1; 7 positions match TRBD1. Germline V CDR1 and CDR2: MNHEY, SVGAGI. CDR3 length equals 12 residues.

The chain links TRBV7-2 to TRBJ2-1, with TRBD1 identical over 9 bases. The CDR3 is made up of 15 amino acids. V shed 5 bases, J shed 10 bases, and the junction held 12 bases outside the gene matches. Looked up from germline, CDR1 is SGHTA and CDR2 is FQGNSA. CDR3 nucleotides: TGTGCCAGCAGCCTAACAGGGGGCGCAGGAGACGAGCAGTTCTTC. This gives the protein CASSLTGGAGDEQFF.

This chain joins TRBV6-5 and TRBJ2-5, with D perhaps matching TRBD2 (6 bases). V lost 9 bases and J 5 bases, leaving 16 bases between the germline ends. The CDR3 consists of 13 residues. Germline V gene lookup returns CDR1 MNHEY and CDR2 SVGAGI. The chain's CDR3 is CASLGPAGETQYF. In DNA form, the CDR3 reads TGTGCCAGTCTAGGGCCCGCGGGGGAGACCCAGTACTTC.

The V gene is TRBV29-1, the J gene TRBJ1-2, with D perhaps TRBD1 (5 bases). CDR1 and CDR2 (germline): SQVTM, ANQGSEA. This CDR3 spans 12 amino acids. The germline V and J ends were trimmed by 5 bases and 3 bases, with 10 bases remaining between them. The CDR3 loop reads CSVRGRDYGYTF. As DNA, the CDR3 is TGCAGCGTTAGGGGCAGGGACTATGGCTACACCTTC.